The text below deals with one T cell receptor beta chain. Antigen unknown. These data are taken from a study of cytomegalovirus exposure and HLA in healthy donors. Study conclusions and caveats: According to a subsequent analysis, TCR clusters from the first cohort were inclined to appear together in the 90 to 150 validation repertoires. In vitro experiments confirmed that three CMV-associated chains were specific for CMV antigens.

Libraries were prepared by immunoSEQ multiplex PCR; TCRdb keeps only in-frame clonotypes and omits some of them. The repertoire includes approximately 240,000 clones, 75% to 95% of them detected once, and 1% to 1.2% sits in the top ten. Sequences were obtained from PBMCs. The TCR comes from a woman aged 18-30 years in good health and CMV-seronegative.

This CDR3 reads CASSGDRGPGNTIYF. In DNA, the CDR3 is TGTGCCAGCAGCGGCGACAGGGGCCCTGGAAACACCATATATTTT. The chain couples TRBV9 to TRBJ1-3; 8 nucleotides line up with TRBD1. V dropped 3 bases and J dropped 2; count of bases not matched to a gene: 4. The length of the CDR3 is 15 residues. Germline lookup yields CDR1 SGDLS and CDR2 YYNGEE. Looking up the rest from reference TRBV9 and TRBJ1-3 gives the full variable domain: DSGVTQTPKHLITATGQRVTLRCSPRSGDLSVYWYQQSLDQGLQFLIQYYNGEERAKGNILERFSAQQFPDLHSELNLSSLELGDSALYFCASSGDRGPGNTIYFGEGSWLTVV.